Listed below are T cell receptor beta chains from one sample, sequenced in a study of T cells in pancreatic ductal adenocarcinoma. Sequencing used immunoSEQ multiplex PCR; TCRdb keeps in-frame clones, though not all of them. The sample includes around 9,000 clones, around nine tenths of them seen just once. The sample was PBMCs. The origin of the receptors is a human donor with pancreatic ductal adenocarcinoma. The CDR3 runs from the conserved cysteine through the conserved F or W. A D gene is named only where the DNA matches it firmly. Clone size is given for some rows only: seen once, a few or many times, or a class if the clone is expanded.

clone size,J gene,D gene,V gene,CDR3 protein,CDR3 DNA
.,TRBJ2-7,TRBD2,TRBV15,CATSSGLAGEQYF,TGTGCCACCAGCAGTGGACTAGCGGGCGAGCAGTACTTC
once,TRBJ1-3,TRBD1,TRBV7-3,CASSLTGTGSGNTIYF,TGTGCCAGCAGCTTAACAGGGACAGGCTCTGGAAACACCATATATTTT
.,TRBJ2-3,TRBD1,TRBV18,CASSPPQGGTDTQYF,TGTGCCAGCTCACCACCGCAGGGGGGCACAGATACGCAGTATTTT
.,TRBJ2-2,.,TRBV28,CASSFRGGAGELFF,TGTGCCAGCAGTTTCAGAGGTGGAGCCGGGGAGCTGTTTTTT
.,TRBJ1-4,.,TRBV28,CASSLLPTNEKLFF,TGTGCCAGCAGTTTACTTCCCACTAATGAAAAACTGTTTTTT
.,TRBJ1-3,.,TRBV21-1,CASSKSVSGNTIYF,TGTGCCAGCAGCAAATCAGTATCTGGAAACACCATATATTTT
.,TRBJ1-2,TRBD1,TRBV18,CASSPGGTGDGYTF,TGTGCCAGCTCACCAGGGGGGACAGGGGATGGCTACACCTTC
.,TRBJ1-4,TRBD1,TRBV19,CASSLTGGEKLFF,TGTGCCAGTAGCCTAACAGGGGGTGAAAAACTGTTTTTT
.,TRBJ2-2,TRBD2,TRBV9,CASSASGSWETGELFF,TGTGCCAGCAGCGCTAGCGGGAGTTGGGAAACCGGGGAGCTGTTTTTT
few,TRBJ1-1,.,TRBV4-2,CASRPDSQLEAFF,TGTGCCAGCAGACCGGACAGTCAGCTAGAAGCTTTCTTT
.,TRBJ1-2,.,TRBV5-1,CASSLAGTGYGYTF,TGCGCCAGCAGCTTGGCCGGCACGGGCTATGGCTACACCTTC
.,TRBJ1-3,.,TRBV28,CASRIPGVGNTIYF,TGTGCCAGCAGGATCCCCGGGGTGGGAAACACCATATATTTT
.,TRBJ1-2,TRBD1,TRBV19,CASSIGQGPDGYTF,TGTGCCAGTAGTATTGGACAGGGGCCAGATGGCTACACCTTC
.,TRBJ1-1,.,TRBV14,CASSQGRGWGTEAFF,TGTGCCAGCAGCCAAGGGCGGGGTTGGGGCACTGAAGCTTTCTTT
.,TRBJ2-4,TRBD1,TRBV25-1,CASSYGQGNIQYF,TGTGCCAGCAGTTACGGACAGGGAAACATTCAGTACTTC
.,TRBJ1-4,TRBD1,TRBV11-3,CASSRRDRGVGEKLFF,TGTGCCAGCAGCCGAAGGGACAGGGGGGTCGGTGAAAAACTGTTTTTT
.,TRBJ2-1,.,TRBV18,CASSPMWAAGDNEQFF,TGTGCCAGCTCACCAATGTGGGCAGCAGGGGACAATGAGCAGTTCTTC
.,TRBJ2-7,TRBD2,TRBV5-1,CASSSWGSTSGSSYEQYF,TGCGCCAGCAGCTCCTGGGGAAGCACTAGCGGGAGCTCCTACGAGCAGTACTTC
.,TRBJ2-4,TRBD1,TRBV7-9,CASSYAGTENLAKNIQYF,TGTGCCAGCAGCTATGCCGGGACAGAAAACCTAGCCAAAAACATTCAGTACTTC
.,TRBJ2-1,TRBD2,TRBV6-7,CASKISGGNSYNEQFF,TGTGCCAGCAAAATCAGCGGGGGGAACTCCTACAATGAGCAGTTCTTC
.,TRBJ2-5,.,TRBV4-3,CASSQDRRETQYF,TGCGCCAGCAGCCAAGATCGGAGGGAGACCCAGTACTTC
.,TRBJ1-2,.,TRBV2,CASSEHRGETGYTF,TGTGCCAGCAGTGAACACCGAGGAGAGACGGGCTACACCTTC
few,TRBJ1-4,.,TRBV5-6,CASSVVTGINEKLFF,TGTGCCAGCAGCGTAGTTACAGGGATTAATGAAAAACTGTTTTTT
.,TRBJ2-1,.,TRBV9,CASSVAINLNSEQFF,TGTGCCAGCAGCGTAGCTATCAATCTAAACAGTGAGCAGTTCTTC
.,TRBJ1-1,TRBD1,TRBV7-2,CASRYRGKAEAFF,TGTGCCAGCAGATACAGGGGGAAAGCTGAAGCTTTCTTT
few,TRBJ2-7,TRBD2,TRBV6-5,CASKAAGGPYEQYF,TGTGCCAGCAAGGCGGCGGGGGGGCCCTACGAGCAGTACTTC